One T cell receptor (beta chain) is described in this entry. The germline CDR1 and CDR2 sequences are MNHNS and SASEGT. The CDR3 is 14 amino acids. Trimming removed 6 bases from V and 5 bases from J; junction bases left unmatched: 6. TCRdb re-derived calls from the 5' RACE reads in MiXCR, one entry per CDR3 protein. The sample holds around 6,200 distinct CDR3 sequences; 55% to 75% are singletons and the top ten take around an eighth. The clonotype originates from a female donor with breast cancer. This chain links TRBV6-1 with TRBJ1-5; 8 bases line up with TRBD1. The sequenced material came from naive CD4+ T cells sorted from blood. Noted subset: naive CD4+ T cells, CD4+CD45RA+CD25-. The CDR3 protein is CASRRQGAYQPQHF. CDR3 nucleotides: TGTGCCAGCAGACGGCAGGGGGCTTATCAGCCCCAGCATTTT.